This is a list of T cell receptor beta chains from one sample in a study of graft-versus-host responses after intestinal transplantation. Some clones are missing from TCRdb's copy, which holds only in-frame ones; the method was immunoSEQ multiplex PCR. This sample has thousands of clones; approximately 29% occur once, and the top ten carry under 6%. The sample consisted of alloreactive CD4+ T cells from a mixed lymphocyte reaction culture, taken before intestinal transplant. The receptor set was obtained from a human patient who received an intestinal transplant. CDR3s include the opening cysteine and the closing phenylalanine or tryptophan. D genes are given only for firm matches. Not every row has a clone size; where given, it reads once, few, many or a size class.

length,D,size,J,V,CDR3
14,TRBD2,few,TRBJ2-1,TRBV10-3,CAISGGDGYNEQFF
11,.,.,TRBJ1-2,TRBV19,CASLGDYGYTF
13,TRBD2,medium-sized,TRBJ2-1,TRBV19,CASSTHRGGGQFF
14,.,.,TRBJ1-2,TRBV28,CASRLGGAVYGYTF
14,TRBD2,.,TRBJ2-2,TRBV2,CASRTSGITGELFF
14,TRBD1,.,TRBJ2-7,TRBV11-1,CASSRGQGRYEQYF
15,TRBD2,.,TRBJ2-7,TRBV2,CASSENRGGPYEQYF
12,TRBD1,few,TRBJ1-6,TRBV2,CASDRGLSPLHF
16,.,medium-sized,TRBJ1-2,TRBV6-6,CASSYPLGLGNYGYTF
16,.,.,TRBJ1-3,TRBV9,CASSAGGVRSGNTIYF
16,.,few,TRBJ1-4,TRBV6-4,CASSDSIEVVREKLFF
14,TRBD1,.,TRBJ1-2,TRBV4-3,CASSQVRTGAGYTF
13,.,.,TRBJ1-1,TRBV2,CASSEEVIPRAFF